This T cell receptor (beta chain) stems from a study of blood T cell repertoires in COVID-19. Study details: The study drew acute and convalescent COVID-19 samples from the United States, Italy and Spain.

The data were produced by immunoSEQ multiplex PCR, yet TCRdb's version contains in-frame clones alone and is incomplete. This table has 35,000 to 40,000 clones, roughly 80% appearing once. This CDR3 has 17 amino acids. Germline V gene sequence: CDR1 SGHDN, CDR2 FVKESK. V lost 1 base and J 0 bases, leaving 15 bases between the germline ends. This clone was picked up a small number of times. The V and J genes are TRBV14 and TRBJ1-1, with D maybe TRBD1 (5 bases). The receptor's source is a human donor with acute or convalescent COVID-19. The donor label of this sample is uncertain. Sequencing used peripheral blood. DNA of the CDR3: TGTGCCAGCAGCCAAGTCAAGACAGCTACCATGAACACTGAAGCTTTCTTT. Translating gives CASSQVKTATMNTEAFF.